One and the same sample provided the 16 T cell receptor beta chains below, sequenced in a study of shared clonotypes between healthy human individuals. The protocol was immunoSEQ multiplex PCR, while the TCRdb copy is restricted to in-frame clones and leaves out a portion. The table includes around 430,000 clones, about 76% detected once. Sequencing was performed on PBMCs. These receptor sequences come from a woman in her 40s in good health. Some clones in this sample may be carry-over from other donors' samples.

This rearrangement joins TRBV20-1 to TRBJ1-1; D call uncertain. CDR3 length: 10 residues. Germline CDR1 is DFQATT and CDR2 is SNEGSKA (reference sequence). V was clipped by 0 bases and J by 11 bases, with 7 bases between them. DNA of the CDR3: TGCAGTGCTAGAGATATTAAGGCTTTCTTT. This translates into CSARDIKAFF.

V usage is TRBV21-1 and J usage is TRBJ2-7; the listed D gene, TRBD2, was not tested against the DNA. TRBV21-1 corresponds to a pseudogene. This CDR3 comprises 12 residues. DNA of the CDR3: TGTGCCAGCAGCAAAACGAAACCACGCGAGGATTTC. It codes for CASSKTKPREDF.

The rearrangement joins TRBV27 to TRBJ1-4; TRBD1 matches at 8 bases. V lost 4 bases to trimming and J lost 3 bases; unmatched junction nucleotides: 4. The germline V gene has CDR1 MNHEY and CDR2 SMNVEV (reference sequence). The CDR3 has 15 amino acids. CDR3 in DNA: TGTGCCAGCAGTTCTTACAGGGGGTCTAATGAAAAACTGTTTTTT. Amino acids: CASSSYRGSNEKLFF.

The V gene is TRBV4-1, the J gene TRBJ2-1; D not certain. The CDR3 extends over 15 amino acids. From germline, CDR1 is MGHRA and CDR2 YSYEKL. Trimming removed 5 bases at V and 3 bases at J, with 14 bases between. The CDR3 sequence is CASSSRAYLYNEQFF. CDR3 nucleotides: TGCGCCAGCAGCTCCCGGGCCTACCTCTACAATGAGCAGTTCTTC.

V and J are TRBV10-3 and TRBJ2-3; TRBD2 agrees at 10 bases. V lost 3 bases, J lost 2 bases, and 5 bases stayed unmatched. Germline V gene lookup returns CDR1 ENHRY and CDR2 SYGVKD. CDR3 length: 16 residues. In nucleotides, the CDR3 is TGTGCCATCAGTGATGGCACTAGCGGGATCACAGATACGCAGTATTTT. Translation gives CAISDGTSGITDTQYF.

Regarding this clone: The same CDR3 also results from other DNA sequences found in this sample. The chain joins TRBV5-1 to TRBJ2-7; D is unresolved. Germline-derived CDR1 and CDR2 are SGHRS and YFSETQ. The CDR3 loop spans 12 amino acids. V lost 0 bases, J lost 4 bases, and 5 bases lay in between. CDR3: CASSLGVYEQYF. CDR3 sequence (DNA): TGCGCCAGCAGCTTGGGTGTGTACGAGCAGTACTTC.

The chain combines TRBV25-1 with TRBJ2-7; 8 positions match TRBD1. The V segment lost 6 bases and the J segment 6 bases; nucleotides outside the gene matches: 13. The CDR3 has 15 amino acids. The germline CDR1 and CDR2 sequences are MGHDK and SYGVNS. The CDR3 nucleotides are TGTGCCAGCAGGCCTTTGGACAGGGATCGGGGCGAGCAGTACTTC. Protein: CASRPLDRDRGEQYF.

The chain is built from TRBV19 and TRBJ2-5; D is unresolved. Trimming removed 4 bases from V and 2 bases from J, with 11 bases in between. The CDR3 length is 14 residues. The germline V gene encodes CDR1 LNHDA and CDR2 SQIVND (reference sequence). CDR3 protein: CASSKGALQETQYF. In DNA form, the CDR3 reads TGTGCCAGTAGTAAAGGTGCGCTTCAAGAGACCCAGTACTTC.

The J gene is TRBJ1-2, the V gene TRBV5-1, with 8 bases identical to TRBD1. Germline V gene data show CDR1 as SGHRS and CDR2 as YFSETQ. CDR3 length: 14 amino acids. Unmatched junction bases numbered 4, after V lost 3 bases and J lost 3 bases. CDR3 protein: CASSWTGFDYGYTF. CDR3 nucleotide sequence: TGCGCCAGCAGCTGGACAGGGTTTGACTATGGCTACACCTTC.

The gene calls are TRBV18 and TRBJ2-2; 7 bases map to TRBD1. Germline V gene lookup returns CDR1 KGHSH and CDR2 LQKENI. Germline trimming cut 0 bases from V and 1 base from J; bases unmatched to any gene: 5. The CDR3 extends over 17 amino acids. CDR3 sequence reads: CASSPPSGQLNTGELFF. The CDR3 DNA reads as TGTGCCAGCTCACCACCGTCGGGACAGTTGAACACCGGGGAGCTGTTTTTT. Filled out from reference TRBV18 and TRBJ2-2, the complete variable domain reads NAGVMQNPRHLVRRRGQEARLRCSPMKGHSHVYWYRQLPEEGLKFMVYLQKENIIDESGMPKERFSAEFPKEGPSILRIQQVVRGDSAAYFCASSPPSGQLNTGELFFGEGSRLTVL.

The CDR3 sequence is CASSVAPSPSSSGANVLTF. The CDR3 nucleotides are TGTGCCAGCAGTGTGGCCCCATCACCGTCCAGCTCTGGGGCCAACGTCCTGACTTTC. The genes are TRBV6-1 and TRBJ2-6; D uncertain. The V and J ends lost 4 bases and 0 bases respectively, with 19 bases between them. Looked up from germline, CDR1 is MNHNS and CDR2 is SASEGT. CDR3 length: 19 residues.

The chain links TRBV6-4 to TRBJ2-3; TRBD2 matches at 8 bases. CDR3 length equals 15 residues. The germline V gene encodes CDR1 MRHNA and CDR2 SNTAGT. The trim removed 2 bases at V and 3 bases at J, leaving 4 bases unmatched. Here the CDR3 reads CASSDEGLVTDTQYF. CDR3 DNA: TGTGCCAGCAGTGACGAGGGACTAGTAACAGATACGCAGTATTTT.

This clone was observed a single time. V gene TRBV21-1 combines with J gene TRBJ2-7; the tabulated D call, TRBD2, remains unverified against the DNA. TRBV21-1 is a pseudogene. This CDR3 contains 20 residues. The CDR3 DNA is TGTGCCAGCAGCAGCGGGGAACCTACTAGCGGGAGGACCGGGACCTACGAGCAGTACTTC. Translated, it gives CASSSGEPTSGRTGTYEQYF.

V and J are TRBV7-9 and TRBJ1-1; D not resolved. This CDR3 region has 14 residues. V gave up 7 bases and J gave up 4 bases, with 16 bases separating them. Germline loops: CDR1 SEHNR, CDR2 FQNEAQ (reference sequence). The CDR3 coding sequence is TGTGCCAGCATGCCTCAGGCGAAGGGCACTGAAGCTTTCTTT. Protein sequence: CASMPQAKGTEAFF. Complete variable domain (other parts from reference TRBV7-9 and TRBJ1-1): DTGVSQNPRHKITKRGQNVTFRCDPISEHNRLYWYRQTLGQGPEFLTYFQNEAQLEKSRLLSDRFSAERPKGSFSTLEIQRTEQGDSAMYLCASMPQAKGTEAFFGQGTRLTVV.

This chain links TRBV11-3 with TRBJ2-7, with D possibly matching TRBD2 (5 bases). Germline CDR1 reads SGHNT; CDR2 reads YENEEA. The CDR3 sequence is 13 residues long. Trimming removed 5 bases at V and 6 bases at J, with 14 bases between. DNA of the CDR3: TGTGCCAGCAGCCGCCTGTTAGCGACCGAGCAGTACTTC. Translation gives CASSRLLATEQYF.

As to this clone: This CDR3 is also generated by other DNA sequences in the sample. CDR3 DNA sequence: TGTGCCAGCTCACCACCGGGGCTAGCGGGGGACAATGAGCAGTTCTTC. It yields the protein CASSPPGLAGDNEQFF. The chain links TRBV18 to TRBJ2-1; the match to TRBD2 covers 10 bases. This CDR3 is built from 16 residues. Germline V gene sequence: CDR1 KGHSH, CDR2 LQKENI. V shed 0 bases and J 5 bases; nucleotides not matched to a gene: 4.